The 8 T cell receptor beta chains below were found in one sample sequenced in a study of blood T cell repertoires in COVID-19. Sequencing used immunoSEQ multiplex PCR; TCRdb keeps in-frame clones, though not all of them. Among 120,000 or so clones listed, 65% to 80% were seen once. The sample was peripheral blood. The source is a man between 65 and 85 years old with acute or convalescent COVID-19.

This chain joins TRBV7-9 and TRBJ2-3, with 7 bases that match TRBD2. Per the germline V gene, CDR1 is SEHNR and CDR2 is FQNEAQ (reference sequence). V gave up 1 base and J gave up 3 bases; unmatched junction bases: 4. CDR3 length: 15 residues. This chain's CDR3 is CASSLGEGYTDTQYF. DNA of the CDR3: TGTGCCAGCAGCTTAGGGGAGGGTTATACAGATACGCAGTATTTT.

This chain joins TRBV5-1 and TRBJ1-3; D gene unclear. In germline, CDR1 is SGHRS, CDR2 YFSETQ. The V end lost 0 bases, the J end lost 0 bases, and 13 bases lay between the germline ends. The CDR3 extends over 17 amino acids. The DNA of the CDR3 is TGCGCCAGCAGCTTGGGGGAATTCGGGAGCTCTGGAAACACCATATATTTT. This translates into CASSLGEFGSSGNTIYF. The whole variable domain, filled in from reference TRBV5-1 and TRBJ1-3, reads KAGVTQTPRYLIKTRGQQVTLSCSPISGHRSVSWYQQTPGQGLQFLFEYFSETQRNKGNFPGRFSGRQFSNSRSEMNVSTLELGDSALYLCASSLGEFGSSGNTIYFGEGSWLTVV.

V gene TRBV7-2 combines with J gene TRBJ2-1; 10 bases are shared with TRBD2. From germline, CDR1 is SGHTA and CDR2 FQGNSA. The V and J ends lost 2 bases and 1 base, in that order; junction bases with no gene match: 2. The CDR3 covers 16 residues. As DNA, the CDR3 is TGTGCCAGCAGCTTAACTAGCGGGGTGTCCTACAATGAGCAGTTCTTC. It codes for CASSLTSGVSYNEQFF.

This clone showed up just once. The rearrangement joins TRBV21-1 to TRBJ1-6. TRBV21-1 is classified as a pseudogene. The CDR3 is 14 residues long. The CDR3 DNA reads TGTGCCAGCAGCACCGGGGAAAGTAATTCACCCCTCCACTTT. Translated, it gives CASSTGESNSPLHF.

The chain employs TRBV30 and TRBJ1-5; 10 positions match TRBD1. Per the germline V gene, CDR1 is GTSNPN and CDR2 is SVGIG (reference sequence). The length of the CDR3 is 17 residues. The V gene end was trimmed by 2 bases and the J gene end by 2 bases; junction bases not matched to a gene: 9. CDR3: CAWSPRPGTGGNQPQHF. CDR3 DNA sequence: TGTGCCTGGAGTCCACGGCCCGGGACAGGGGGCAATCAGCCCCAGCATTTT.

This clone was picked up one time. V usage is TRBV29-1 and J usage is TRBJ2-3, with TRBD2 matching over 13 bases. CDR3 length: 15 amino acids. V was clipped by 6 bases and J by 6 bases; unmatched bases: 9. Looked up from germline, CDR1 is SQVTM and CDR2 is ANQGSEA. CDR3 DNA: TGCAGCGTGGCCCCCACTAGCGGGAGGGCCGATACGCAGTATTTT. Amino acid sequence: CSVAPTSGRADTQYF.

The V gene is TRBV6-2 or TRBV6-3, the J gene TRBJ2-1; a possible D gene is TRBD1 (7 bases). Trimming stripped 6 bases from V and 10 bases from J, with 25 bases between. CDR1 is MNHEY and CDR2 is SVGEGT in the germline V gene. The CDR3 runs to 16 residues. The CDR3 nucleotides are TGTGCCAGCAGCCGGAGGGGGCTAGCCTCACGTAGCGAGCAGTTCTTC. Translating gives CASSRRGLASRSEQFF.

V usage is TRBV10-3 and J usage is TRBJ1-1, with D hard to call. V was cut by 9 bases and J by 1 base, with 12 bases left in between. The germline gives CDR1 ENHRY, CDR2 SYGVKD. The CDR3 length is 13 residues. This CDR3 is CAIRGQANTEAFF. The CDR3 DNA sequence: TGTGCCATTAGAGGGCAGGCGAACACTGAAGCTTTCTTT.